Listed below are T cell receptor beta chains from one sample, sequenced in a study of blood T cell repertoires in COVID-19. The table came from immunoSEQ multiplex PCR; TCRdb's copy has only in-frame clones and leaves some out. The sample carries over 200,000 clones, approximately 90% recorded once. The sequenced material came from peripheral blood. The receptors were sampled from a man aged 25-45 years with COVID-19, enrolled during active disease. CDR3s include the opening cysteine and the closing phenylalanine or tryptophan. A D gene is named only where the DNA matches it firmly. A clone size is listed for some rows: how often the clone was seen (once, few, many), or a class if it is expanded.

size | J | D | V | CDR3 | DNA
. | TRBJ2-1 | TRBD2 | TRBV4-2 | CASSQDETSGYNEQFF | TGTGCCAGCAGCCAAGATGAGACTAGCGGGTACAATGAGCAGTTCTTC
. | TRBJ2-1 | . | TRBV27 | CASSFPGLPSGEQFF | TGTGCCAGCAGTTTTCCGGGACTCCCTTCGGGTGAGCAGTTCTTC
. | TRBJ1-3 | TRBD1 | TRBV2 | CASTWTGTGNTIYF | TGTGCCAGCACCTGGACAGGGACTGGAAACACCATATATTTT
. | TRBJ1-3 | . | TRBV7-2 | CASSLGGDGNTIYF | TGTGCCAGCAGCTTAGGGGGAGATGGAAACACCATATATTTT
. | TRBJ2-3 | TRBD2 | TRBV5-8 | CASSGTGTSGNTDTQYF | TGTGCCAGCAGCGGAACCGGGACTAGCGGTAACACAGATACGCAGTATTTT
. | TRBJ2-7 | . | TRBV5-1 | CASSLEGGAYEQYF | TGCGCCAGCAGCTTGGAAGGGGGAGCCTACGAGCAGTACTTC
. | TRBJ1-1 | . | TRBV7-9 | CASSNRAPDTEAFF | TGTGCCAGCAGCAACAGGGCGCCCGACACTGAAGCTTTCTTT
once | TRBJ1-6 | TRBD1 | TRBV4-3 | CASSQETDRGPLYF | TGCGCCAGCAGCCAGGAAACGGACAGGGGGCCTCTTTACTTT
. | TRBJ2-4 | TRBD2 | TRBV4-2 | CASSQESGTSGSIKNIQYF | TGTGCCAGCAGCCAAGAGTCCGGGACTAGCGGGAGCATCAAAAACATTCAGTACTTC
. | TRBJ1-1 | . | TRBV10-3 | CAISESNGGGVNTEAFF | TGTGCCATCAGTGAGTCAAACGGGGGAGGGGTGAACACTGAAGCTTTCTTT
. | TRBJ1-1 | TRBD1 | TRBV19 | CASPTPPGTAFQAFF | TGTGCCAGCCCCACCCCCCCCGGGACAGCTTTTCAGGCTTTCTTT
. | TRBJ1-1 | TRBD1 | TRBV29-1 | CSGKGASGTEAFF | TGCAGCGGAAAGGGGGCGTCGGGGACTGAAGCTTTCTTT
. | TRBJ1-1 | . | TRBV6-2/TRBV6-3 | CASSKRQVNTEAFF | TGTGCCAGCAGTAAACGACAGGTGAACACTGAAGCTTTCTTT
. | TRBJ2-3 | TRBD1 | TRBV6-4 | CASSDSALRDRGITDTQYF | TGTGCCAGCAGTGACTCCGCCCTCCGGGACAGGGGTATCACAGATACGCAGTATTTT
. | TRBJ2-2 | TRBD1 | TRBV2 | CASSKTGVNTGELFF | TGTGCCAGCAGTAAGACAGGGGTGAACACCGGGGAGCTGTTTTTT
once | TRBJ1-2 | . | TRBV27 | CASSLFGQGPNYGYTF | TGTGCCAGCAGTTTATTTGGGCAGGGGCCCAACTATGGCTACACCTTT
. | TRBJ2-6 | . | TRBV19 | CASSMDGGTGANVLTF | TGTGCCAGTAGTATGGACGGGGGTACTGGGGCCAACGTCCTGACTTTC
. | TRBJ2-3 | TRBD2 | TRBV5-1 | CASSQGLAISTDTQYF | TGCGCCAGCAGCCAGGGACTAGCGATAAGCACAGATACGCAGTATTTT
. | TRBJ1-4 | . | TRBV7-3 | CASSAAGRGNNEKLFF | TGTGCCAGCAGCGCGGCGGGGAGGGGGAATAATGAAAAACTGTTTTTT
. | TRBJ2-7 | TRBD2 | TRBV11-2 | CASSLTSGNPYEQYF | TGTGCCAGCAGCTTAACTAGCGGGAATCCCTACGAGCAGTACTTC
. | TRBJ2-7 | TRBD1 | TRBV7-9 | CASSYGQGEQYF | TGTGCCAGCAGCTACGGACAGGGTGAGCAGTACTTC
once | TRBJ1-5 | TRBD1 | TRBV28 | CASSSGGSNQPQHF | TGTGCCAGCAGTTCAGGGGGGAGTAATCAGCCCCAGCATTTT
. | TRBJ2-1 | TRBD1 | TRBV6-5 | CASIAGQDYNEQFF | TGTGCCAGCATCGCGGGACAGGATTACAATGAGCAGTTCTTC
. | TRBJ1-2 | TRBD1 | TRBV7-2 | CASSSVTGLSAGYTF | TGTGCCAGCAGCTCCGTGACAGGGTTGAGTGCTGGCTACACCTTC
. | TRBJ2-5 | . | TRBV19 | CASSATSSIETQYF | TGTGCCAGTAGTGCCACTAGCTCGATTGAGACCCAGTACTTC
. | TRBJ2-7 | TRBD1 | TRBV28 | CASSFGTGINYEQYF | TGTGCCAGCAGTTTTGGGACAGGGATCAACTACGAGCAGTACTTC
. | TRBJ2-3 | . | TRBV7-3 | CASRSDGGPGDTQYF | TGTGCCAGCAGGAGCGACGGGGGGCCCGGAGATACGCAGTATTTT
. | TRBJ1-2 | TRBD1 | TRBV2 | CASSEGTGVNYGYTF | TGTGCCAGCAGTGAAGGGACAGGGGTTAACTATGGCTACACCTTC
. | TRBJ1-2 | TRBD1 | TRBV7-3 | CASSSDRDAPYTF | TGTGCCAGCAGCTCGGACAGGGATGCACCCTACACCTTC
. | TRBJ2-2 | . | TRBV28 | CASKSGGWAGQALTNTGELFF | TGTGCCAGCAAATCCGGCGGCTGGGCGGGTCAAGCCCTAACGAACACCGGGGAGCTGTTTTTT
. | TRBJ2-7 | . | TRBV7-9 | CASRRVSSYEQYF | TGTGCCAGTCGCCGAGTGAGCTCCTACGAGCAGTACTTC
. | TRBJ2-7 | . | TRBV20-1 | CSASVFPGFFYEQYF | TGCAGTGCTAGTGTTTTCCCCGGTTTCTTCTACGAGCAGTACTTC
. | TRBJ1-1 | . | TRBV7-9 | CASSLQGGDTEAFF | TGTGCCAGCAGCTTACAGGGAGGGGACACTGAAGCTTTCTTT
. | TRBJ2-7 | TRBD1 | TRBV5-1 | CASSLESGGALGYEQYF | TGCGCCAGCAGCTTGGAGTCAGGGGGCGCGTTAGGGTACGAGCAGTACTTC
. | TRBJ2-7 | TRBD1 | TRBV3-1/TRBV3-2 | CASSRLTGYEQYF | TGTGCCAGCAGTCGTTTGACAGGGTACGAGCAGTACTTC
few | TRBJ2-7 | . | TRBV24-1 | CATSPDSSSYEQYF | TGTGCCACTTCCCCGGACAGTTCCTCCTACGAGCAGTACTTC
. | TRBJ1-2 | TRBD1 | TRBV19 | CASRSQGASYGYTF | TGTGCCAGTAGGTCTCAGGGGGCGTCGTATGGCTACACCTTC
. | TRBJ1-5 | . | TRBV3-1/TRBV3-2 | CASSQGGWGNQPQHF | TGTGCCAGCAGCCAAGGGGGCTGGGGCAATCAGCCCCAGCATTTT
. | TRBJ1-2 | . | TRBV11-2 | CASSLTGDGYTF | TGTGCCAGCAGCTTGACAGGTGATGGCTACACCTTC
. | TRBJ1-3 | TRBD1 | TRBV4-3 | CASSLGQGSGNTIYF | TGCGCCAGCAGCCTTGGACAGGGCTCTGGAAACACCATATATTTT
. | TRBJ2-6 | . | TRBV27 | CASSLLALPSSGANVLTF | TGTGCCAGCAGTCTTCTCGCCCTTCCCAGCTCTGGGGCCAACGTCCTGACTTTC
. | TRBJ1-4 | TRBD1 | TRBV11-2 | CASSRQGAREKLFF | TGTGCCAGCAGCAGACAGGGGGCGCGGGAAAAACTGTTTTTT
. | TRBJ1-2 | . | TRBV6-4 | CASSDRGYGYTF | TGTGCCAGCAGTGACAGGGGCTATGGCTACACCTTC
. | TRBJ2-1 | . | TRBV27 | CASSTNNRESSYNEQFF | TGTGCCAGCAGTACGAATAACAGGGAGAGCTCCTACAATGAGCAGTTCTTC
. | TRBJ2-7 | . | TRBV9 | CASSPTTESSYEQYF | TGTGCCAGCAGCCCGACGACAGAGTCTTCCTACGAGCAGTACTTC
. | TRBJ1-4 | TRBD1 | TRBV2 | CASRTGGNEKLFF | TGTGCCAGCCGGACAGGGGGGAATGAAAAACTGTTTTTT
. | TRBJ2-5 | TRBD1 | TRBV11-3 | CASSLGQGGETQYF | TGTGCCAGCAGCTTAGGACAGGGGGGCGAGACCCAGTACTTC
. | TRBJ2-1 | TRBD2 | TRBV5-4 | CASSLLAGGYNEQFF | TGTGCCAGCAGCTTACTAGCGGGGGGATACAATGAGCAGTTCTTC
few | TRBJ2-7 | TRBD2 | TRBV28 | CASSLPASGLYEQYF | TGTGCCAGCAGTTTACCGGCTAGCGGGCTCTACGAGCAGTACTTC
. | TRBJ2-1 | TRBD2 | TRBV2 | CASSRTSDYNEQFF | TGTGCCAGCAGTAGGACTAGCGACTACAATGAGCAGTTCTTC
. | TRBJ1-5 | . | TRBV28 | CASSKNQPQHF | TGTGCCAGCAGCAAAAATCAGCCCCAGCATTTT
. | TRBJ1-6 | TRBD1 | TRBV10-3 | CAISGEQGAGSPLHF | TGTGCCATCAGTGGGGAACAGGGGGCTGGTTCACCCCTCCACTTT
few | TRBJ2-7 | TRBD1 | TRBV9 | CASSVGGTGAYEQYF | TGTGCCAGCAGCGTAGGAGGGACAGGAGCCTACGAGCAGTACTTC
. | TRBJ1-1 | . | TRBV5-4 | CASISLDTNTEAFF | TGTGCCAGCATAAGCTTGGACACGAACACTGAAGCTTTCTTT
. | TRBJ2-3 | TRBD1 | TRBV19 | CASTDRITDTQYF | TGTGCCAGTACGGACAGGATCACAGATACGCAGTATTTT
once | TRBJ2-7 | . | TRBV28 | CASSSRGISYEQYF | TGTGCCAGCAGTTCCAGGGGCATCTCCTACGAGCAGTACTTC
. | TRBJ1-2 | . | TRBV10-3 | CAISESGRVIYTF | TGTGCCATCAGTGAGTCGGGCAGGGTTATCTACACCTTC
. | TRBJ2-3 | . | TRBV18 | CASSPRRNSDTQYF | TGTGCCAGCTCACCAAGGAGAAACTCAGATACGCAGTATTTT
. | TRBJ1-1 | TRBD1 | TRBV16 | CASSQHRGRNTEAFF | TGTGCCAGCAGCCAACACAGGGGGCGGAACACTGAAGCTTTCTTT
. | TRBJ2-3 | TRBD2 | TRBV5-1 | CASRLAGPRTDTQYF | TGCGCCAGCAGACTAGCGGGGCCGCGCACAGATACGCAGTATTTT